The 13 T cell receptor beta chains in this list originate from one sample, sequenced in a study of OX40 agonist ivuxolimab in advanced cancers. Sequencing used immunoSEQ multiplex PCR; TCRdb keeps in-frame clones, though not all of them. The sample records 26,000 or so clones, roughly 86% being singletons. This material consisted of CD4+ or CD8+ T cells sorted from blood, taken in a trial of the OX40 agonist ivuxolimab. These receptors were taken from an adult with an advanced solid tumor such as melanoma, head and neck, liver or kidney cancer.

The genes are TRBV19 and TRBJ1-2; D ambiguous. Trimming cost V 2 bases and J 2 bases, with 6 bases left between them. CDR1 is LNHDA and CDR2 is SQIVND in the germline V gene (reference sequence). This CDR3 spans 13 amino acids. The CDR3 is CASSISRNYGYTF. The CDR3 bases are TGTGCCAGTAGTATAAGCAGGAACTATGGCTACACCTTC.

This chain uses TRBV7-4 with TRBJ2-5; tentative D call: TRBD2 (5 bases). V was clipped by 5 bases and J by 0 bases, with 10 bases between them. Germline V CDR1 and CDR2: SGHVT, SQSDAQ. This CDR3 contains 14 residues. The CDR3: CASSLLANQETQYF. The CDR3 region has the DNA TGTGCCAGCAGCCTCCTAGCCAACCAAGAGACCCAGTACTTC.

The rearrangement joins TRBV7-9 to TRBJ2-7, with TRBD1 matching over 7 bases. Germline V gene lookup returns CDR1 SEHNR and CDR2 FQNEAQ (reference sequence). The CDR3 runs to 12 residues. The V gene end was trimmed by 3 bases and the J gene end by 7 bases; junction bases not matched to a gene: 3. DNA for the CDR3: TGTGCCAGCAGCTTTACAGGGGAGGAGCAGTACTTC. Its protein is CASSFTGEEQYF.

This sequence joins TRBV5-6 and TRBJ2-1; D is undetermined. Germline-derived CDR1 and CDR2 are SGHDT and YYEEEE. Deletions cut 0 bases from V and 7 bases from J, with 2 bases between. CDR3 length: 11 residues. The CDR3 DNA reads TGTGCCAGCAGCTTGGGAAATGAGCAGTTCTTC. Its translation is CASSLGNEQFF.

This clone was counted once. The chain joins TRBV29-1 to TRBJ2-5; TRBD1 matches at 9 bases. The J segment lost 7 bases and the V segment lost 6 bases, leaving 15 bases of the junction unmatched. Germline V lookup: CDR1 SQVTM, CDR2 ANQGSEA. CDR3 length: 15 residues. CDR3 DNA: TGCAGCGTAACTACCTTGGACAGGGGTCAGTGGACCCAGTACTTC. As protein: CSVTTLDRGQWTQYF.

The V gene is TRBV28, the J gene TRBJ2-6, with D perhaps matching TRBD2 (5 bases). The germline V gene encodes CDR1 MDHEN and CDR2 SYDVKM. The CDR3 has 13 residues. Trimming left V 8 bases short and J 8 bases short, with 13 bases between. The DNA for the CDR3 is TGTGCCAGCGTAGCGAGAGGGTCCAACGTCCTGACTTTC. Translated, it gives CASVARGSNVLTF.

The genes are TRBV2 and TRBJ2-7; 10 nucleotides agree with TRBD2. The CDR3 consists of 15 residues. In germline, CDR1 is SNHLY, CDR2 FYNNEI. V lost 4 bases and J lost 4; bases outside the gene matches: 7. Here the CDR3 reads CASSVGPSGSYEQYF. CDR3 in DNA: TGTGCCAGCAGTGTGGGGCCTAGCGGGAGTTACGAGCAGTACTTC.

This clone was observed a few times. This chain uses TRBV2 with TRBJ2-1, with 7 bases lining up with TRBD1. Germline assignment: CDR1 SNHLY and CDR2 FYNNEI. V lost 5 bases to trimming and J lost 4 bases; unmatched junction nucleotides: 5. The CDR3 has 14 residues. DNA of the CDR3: TGTGCCAGCAGTAGGGGACAGCTTTACAATGAGCAGTTCTTC. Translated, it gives CASSRGQLYNEQFF.

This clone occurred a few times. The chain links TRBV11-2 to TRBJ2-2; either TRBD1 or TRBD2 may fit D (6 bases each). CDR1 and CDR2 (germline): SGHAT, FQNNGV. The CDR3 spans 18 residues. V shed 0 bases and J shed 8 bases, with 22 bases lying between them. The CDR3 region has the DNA TGTGCCAGCAGCTTAGATCTAAGGGGGGCCGGCCATTTAGGGGAGCTGTTTTTT. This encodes CASSLDLRGAGHLGELFF.

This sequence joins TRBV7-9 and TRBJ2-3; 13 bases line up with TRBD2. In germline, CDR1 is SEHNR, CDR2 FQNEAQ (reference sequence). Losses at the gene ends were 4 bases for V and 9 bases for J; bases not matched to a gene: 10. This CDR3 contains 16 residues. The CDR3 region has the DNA TGTGCCAGCAGCTCGAATACTGGACTAGCGGGAGACACGCAGTATTTT. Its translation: CASSSNTGLAGDTQYF.

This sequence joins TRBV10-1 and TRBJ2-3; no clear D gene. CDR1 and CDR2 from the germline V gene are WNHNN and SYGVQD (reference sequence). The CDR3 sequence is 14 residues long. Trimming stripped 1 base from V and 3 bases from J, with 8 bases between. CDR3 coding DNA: TGCGCCAGCAGTGAGTGGGTAGGGACAGATACGCAGTATTTT. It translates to CASSEWVGTDTQYF.

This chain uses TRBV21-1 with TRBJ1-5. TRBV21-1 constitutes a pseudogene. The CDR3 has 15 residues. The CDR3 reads CARSRGGVSFQPQHF. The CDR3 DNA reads TGTGCCAGGAGCCGGGGAGGGGTTTCGTTTCAGCCCCAGCATTTT.

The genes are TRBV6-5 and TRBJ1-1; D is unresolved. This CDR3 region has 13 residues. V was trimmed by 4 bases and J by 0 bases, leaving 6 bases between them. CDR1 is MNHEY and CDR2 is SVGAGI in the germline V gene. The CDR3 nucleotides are TGTGCCAGCAGTTCTCGGATGAACACTGAAGCTTTCTTT. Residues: CASSSRMNTEAFF.